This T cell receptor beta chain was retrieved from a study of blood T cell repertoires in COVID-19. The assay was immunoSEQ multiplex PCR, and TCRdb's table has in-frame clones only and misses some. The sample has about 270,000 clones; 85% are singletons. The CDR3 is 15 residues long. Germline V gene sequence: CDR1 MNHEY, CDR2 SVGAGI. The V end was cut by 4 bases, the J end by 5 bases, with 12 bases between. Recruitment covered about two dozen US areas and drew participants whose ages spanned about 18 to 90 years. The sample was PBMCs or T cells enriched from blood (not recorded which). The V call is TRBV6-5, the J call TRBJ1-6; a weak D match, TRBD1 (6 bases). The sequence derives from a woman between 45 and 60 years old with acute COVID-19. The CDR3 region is CASSSQGTNNSPLHF. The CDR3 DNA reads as TGTGCCAGCAGTTCACAGGGAACCAATAATTCACCCCTCCACTTT.